What follows are 3 T cell receptor beta chains derived from one specimen sequenced in a study of blood T cell repertoires in COVID-19. TCRdb's copy holds only in-frame clones and misses some; the assay was immunoSEQ multiplex PCR. The table has tens of thousands of clones, over 70% seen once. The sample consisted of peripheral blood. These receptors all come from a man aged 45-65 years with active COVID-19.

This sequence joins TRBV5-5 and TRBJ2-2; weak D call: TRBD2 (5 bases). V was trimmed by 3 bases and J by 5 bases, leaving 8 bases between them. The germline gives CDR1 SGHKS, CDR2 YYEKEE (reference sequence). CDR3 length: 13 amino acids. CDR3 bases: TGTGCCAGCAGCTGGACTGATACCGGGGAGCTGTTTTTT. This encodes CASSWTDTGELFF.

J is TRBJ1-6 and V is TRBV6-5, with 8 bases that match TRBD1. The germline V gene encodes CDR1 MNHEY and CDR2 SVGAGI. With 5 bases clipped from V and 10 bases from J, the junction kept 4 bases outside the gene matches. This CDR3 has 13 residues. CDR3: CASSLTGESPLHF. Written as DNA, the CDR3 is TGTGCCAGCAGTCTGACAGGGGAGTCACCCCTCCACTTT.

This chain connects TRBV5-1 to TRBJ2-5, with 12 nucleotides matching TRBD2. This CDR3 spans 15 amino acids. Germline values: CDR1 SGHRS, CDR2 YFSETQ. V was clipped by 2 bases and J by 3 bases; unmatched bases: 2. In nucleotides, the CDR3 is TGCGCCAGCAGCTTCCGGACTAGCGGGGAAGAGACCCAGTACTTC. Amino acids: CASSFRTSGEETQYF. Full variable domain (missing parts from reference TRBV5-1 and TRBJ2-5): KAGVTQTPRYLIKTRGQQVTLSCSPISGHRSVSWYQQTPGQGLQFLFEYFSETQRNKGNFPGRFSGRQFSNSRSEMNVSTLELGDSALYLCASSFRTSGEETQYFGPGTRLLVL.